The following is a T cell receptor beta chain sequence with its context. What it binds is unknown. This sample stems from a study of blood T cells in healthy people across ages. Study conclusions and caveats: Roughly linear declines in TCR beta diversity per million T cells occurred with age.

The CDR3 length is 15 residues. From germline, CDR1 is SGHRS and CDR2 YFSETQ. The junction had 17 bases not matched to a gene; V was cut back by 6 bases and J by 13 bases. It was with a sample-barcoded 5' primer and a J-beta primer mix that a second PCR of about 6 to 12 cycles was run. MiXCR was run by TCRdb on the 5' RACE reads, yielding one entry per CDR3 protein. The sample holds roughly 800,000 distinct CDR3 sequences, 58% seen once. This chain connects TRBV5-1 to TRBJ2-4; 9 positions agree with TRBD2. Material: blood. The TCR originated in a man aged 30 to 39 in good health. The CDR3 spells CASTEVAGALGEQYF. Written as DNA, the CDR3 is TGCGCCAGCACGGAGGTAGCGGGGGCTCTCGGAGAGCAGTACTTC.